This passage covers 16 T cell receptor beta chains from one sample sequenced in a study of cytomegalovirus exposure and HLA in healthy donors. Some clones are missing from TCRdb's copy, which holds only in-frame ones; the method was immunoSEQ multiplex PCR. The sample records around 120,000 clones, roughly nine tenths being singletons. Sequenced: PBMCs. Receptors originate from a man aged 18 to 29 in good health and CMV-seropositive.

This sequence joins TRBV29-1 and TRBJ2-7, with D unclear. Trimming removed 4 bases at V and 6 bases at J, with 19 bases between. CDR3 length: 14 amino acids. Germline CDR1 and CDR2: SQVTM and ANQGSEA. The CDR3 loop is CSVGFSIDMREQYF. The DNA of the CDR3 is TGCAGCGTTGGTTTCAGTATCGACATGCGCGAGCAGTACTTC.

The chain recombines TRBV6-6 with TRBJ2-3, with 12 bases identical to TRBD2. Germline V gene data show CDR1 as MNHNY and CDR2 as SVGAGI (reference sequence). Trimming removed 6 bases from V and 6 bases from J; junction bases left unmatched: 4. The CDR3 consists of 14 residues. Written as DNA, the CDR3 is TGTGCCAGCAGCCACGGGACTAGCGGGGATACGCAGTATTTT. Encoded protein: CASSHGTSGDTQYF.

J is TRBJ2-7 and V is TRBV7-9; D uncertain. The CDR3 consists of 13 residues. Germline CDR1 SEHNR, CDR2 FQNEAQ (reference sequence). With 5 bases removed from V and 3 bases from J, the gap between germline ends came to 11 bases. The CDR3 here is CASSPSQNYEQYF. CDR3 DNA sequence: TGTGCCAGCAGCCCTTCACAGAACTACGAGCAGTACTTC.

V gene TRBV28 combines with J gene TRBJ2-5; D possibly corresponds to TRBD1 (6 bases). The length of the CDR3 is 14 residues. The germline gives CDR1 MDHEN, CDR2 SYDVKM. Trimming took off 8 bases at V and 1 base at J, with 14 bases between the two ends. DNA of the CDR3: TGTGCCAGCTTATTATCAGGGGTCCAAGAGACCCAGTACTTC. Amino acids: CASLLSGVQETQYF.

The rearrangement links TRBV19 to TRBJ2-1; 8 bases map to TRBD2. Trimming cost V 4 bases and J 2 bases; bases outside gene matches: 4. In germline, CDR1 is LNHDA, CDR2 SQIVND (reference sequence). CDR3 size: 15 residues. CDR3 protein: CASSKGRGAYNEQFF. The CDR3 nucleotides are TGTGCCAGTAGTAAAGGGCGGGGGGCCTACAATGAGCAGTTCTTC.

A note on this clone: The same CDR3 arises from other DNA sequences in this sample as well. CDR3 in DNA: TGTGCCAGCAGTCCCTACGGGGGGAACTATGGCTACACCTTC. This gives the protein CASSPYGGNYGYTF. The chain uses TRBV27 and TRBJ1-2; D may be TRBD1 (5 bases). V was trimmed by 5 bases and J by 2 bases, leaving 12 bases between them. The V gene's germline CDR1 is MNHEY and CDR2 SMNVEV (reference sequence). This CDR3 region has 14 residues.

This chain uses TRBV6-5 with TRBJ1-2; tentatively, D is TRBD1 (5 bases). V lost 6 bases to trimming and J lost 4 bases, with 15 bases between them. Per germline, CDR1 MNHEY and CDR2 SVGAGI. This CDR3 contains 14 residues. The DNA for the CDR3 is TGTGCCAGCAGCACACGTGCGACAGTCTATGGCTACACCTTC. It yields the protein CASSTRATVYGYTF.

V usage is TRBV2 and J usage is TRBJ1-1; possibly TRBD1 for D (6 bases). The CDR3 loop spans 13 amino acids. Deletions cut 10 bases from V and 4 bases from J, with 16 bases between. Germline V gene lookup returns CDR1 SNHLY and CDR2 FYNNEI. DNA for the CDR3: TGTGCCACCCGGACAGACAGGACCACTGAAGCTTTCTTT. Its translation is CATRTDRTTEAFF.

V usage is TRBV6-6 and J usage is TRBJ1-2; 12 nucleotides match TRBD1. The germline V gene has CDR1 MNHNY and CDR2 SVGAGI (reference sequence). J gave up 8 bases and V 0 bases, and 7 bases lay outside the gene matches. CDR3 length: 16 residues. Here the CDR3 reads CASSYSRDRGRDGYTF. CDR3 bases: TGTGCCAGCAGTTACTCGAGGGACAGGGGGCGAGACGGCTACACCTTC.

The V and J genes are TRBV5-5 and TRBJ2-3; D remains ambiguous. This CDR3 spans 13 amino acids. The V end was cut by 4 bases, the J end by 2 bases, with 8 bases between. CDR1 is SGHKS and CDR2 is YYEKEE in the germline V gene (reference sequence). CDR3 amino acids: CASSPEYTDTQYF. CDR3 coding DNA: TGTGCCAGCAGCCCCGAGTACACAGATACGCAGTATTTT.

The chain combines TRBV7-9 with TRBJ2-7, with D tentatively TRBD1 (5 bases). Germline V lookup: CDR1 SEHNR, CDR2 FQNEAQ (reference sequence). V gave up 5 bases and J gave up 2 bases, with 19 bases separating them. The length of the CDR3 is 16 residues. DNA of the CDR3: TGTGCCAGCAGCCCGCTACCCCAGGGCGCTACCTACGAGCAGTACTTC. Translating it yields CASSPLPQGATYEQYF. Complete variable domain (other parts from reference TRBV7-9 and TRBJ2-7): DTGVSQNPRHKITKRGQNVTFRCDPISEHNRLYWYRQTLGQGPEFLTYFQNEAQLEKSRLLSDRFSAERPKGSFSTLEIQRTEQGDSAMYLCASSPLPQGATYEQYFGPGTRLTVT.

This rearrangement joins TRBV11-3 to TRBJ2-2; 8 bases are shared with TRBD1. The CDR3 sequence is 15 residues long. The ends lost 4 bases at V and 3 bases at J; junction bases unmatched: 4. The germline gives CDR1 SGHNT, CDR2 YENEEA. The CDR3 DNA sequence: TGTGCCAGCAGCTCAGGGGGCGCGGACACCGGGGAGCTGTTTTTT. It is translated as CASSSGGADTGELFF.

The CDR3 nucleotides are TGTGCCAGCAGTGACAAACGGAGGGGACAGGGTATCAACGGTCGTGGCTACACCTTC. It codes for CASSDKRRGQGINGRGYTF. The chain has TRBV2 and TRBJ1-2; 9 positions match TRBD1. J gave up 7 bases and V 3 bases, and 21 bases lay outside the gene matches. CDR3 length: 19 residues. The germline V gene encodes CDR1 SNHLY and CDR2 FYNNEI. Complete variable domain (other parts from reference TRBV2 and TRBJ1-2): EPEVTQTPSHQVTQMGQEVILRCVPISNHLYFYWYRQILGQKVEFLVSFYNNEISEKSEIFDDQFSVERPDGSNFTLKIRSTKLEDSAMYFCASSDKRRGQGINGRGYTFGSGTRLTVV.

The V gene is TRBV6-1, the J gene TRBJ1-6, with 9 bases matching TRBD1. The V and J ends lost 4 bases and 8 bases, in that order; junction bases with no gene match: 6. Germline lookup yields CDR1 MNHNS and CDR2 SASEGT. CDR3 length equals 15 residues. This CDR3 reads CASSAGTGRHSPLHF. The CDR3 DNA is TGTGCCAGCAGTGCCGGGACAGGGCGCCATTCACCCCTCCACTTT.

The chain carries TRBV7-2 and TRBJ1-1; tentative D call: TRBD1 (5 bases). The V end lost 3 bases, the J end lost 7 bases, and 9 bases lay between the germline ends. This CDR3 has 12 amino acids. CDR1 is SGHTA and CDR2 is FQGNSA in the germline V gene. CDR3: CASSFRGVEAFF. CDR3 bases: TGTGCCAGCAGCTTCCGGGGGGTTGAAGCTTTCTTT.

V is TRBV28 and J is TRBJ1-3; D gene ambiguous. V lost 3 bases and J 0 bases, leaving 6 bases between the germline ends. Germline lookup yields CDR1 MDHEN and CDR2 SYDVKM. There are 14 residues in the CDR3. CDR3 in DNA: TGTGCCAGCAGTTTCCGGGGCTCTGGAAACACCATATATTTT. This translates into CASSFRGSGNTIYF.